The present T cell receptor beta chain was sequenced within a study of T cell repertoires in cytomegalovirus infection (dated 2019 in TCRdb). Notes on the research overall: Peptide stimulations targeted recently identified HLA-C-restricted CMV epitopes, whose presentation resists viral immunomodulation, together with well-studied HLA-B-restricted epitopes. The HLA type of each donor mattered for the analysis, because public TCR beta signatures pointed to carriage of CMV infection along with the matching HLA type. Broad study findings and their caveats: In both this cohort and an independent cohort of some 380 donors, the cumulative frequency of public TCR beta family members distinguished carriers of CMV infection plus the relevant HLA type. The ex vivo response was dominated by HLA-C-restricted CMV-specific TCR beta clonotypes, which also provided the single most frequent clonotype in two of eight donors.

Trimmed from V: 3 bases; trimmed from J: 4 bases; junction bases lacking a gene match: 12. Via the germline V gene, CDR1 is KGHSH and CDR2 LQKENI. The CDR3 spans 18 residues, from the cysteine through the phenylalanine. Here the CDR3 DNA is all that survives: 54 bases in frame from base 1. Interpreted using the paper, the treatment or condition label stands for: in vitro stimulation with specific CMV peptide epitopes to enrich CMV-specific T cells. For this clonotype: What this receptor recognizes is not known. Base qualities are not recorded, but no much larger clone differs from it by a single base.

TCRdb names Illumina HiSeq 1500 as the instrument used. Using fastp at Q25 and MiXCR, TCRdb reprocessed the public reads and kept productive beta chains. CDR3 protein sequences are deduplicated, and each keeps its most common genes and DNA. In all, the sample holds 300,000 or so distinct CDR3 sequences, and more than 20% of those were seen once. The ten largest make up less than 15% of the sample. The chain couples TRBV18 to TRBJ2-3, with TRBD2 identical over 11 junction bases. The sequence derives from a human donor in good health (CMV status not recorded). Some clones in this sample may be carry-over from other donors' samples. Here the sequenced sample was cultured PBMCs, taken from culture after CMV antigen stimulation. The sequenced DNA: TGTGCCAGCTCACCCCTCGGAATAGCGGGAGGGCCCTCAGATACGCAGTATTTT. Protein translation: CASSPLGIAGGPSDTQYF.